The 2 T cell receptor beta chains presented below share a single source sample, sequenced in a study of blood T cell repertoires in COVID-19. Method: immunoSEQ multiplex PCR; TCRdb's copy keeps in-frame clones and lacks some. The profile shows more than 110,000 clones, 75% to 90% of them singletons. Material: peripheral blood. All receptors come from a human donor in a cohort sampled during active COVID-19.

The CDR3 loop is CASSLVMVVFGYTF. CDR3 nucleotide sequence: TGTGCCAGCAGCTTAGTAATGGTAGTTTTTGGCTACACCTTC. The rearrangement joins TRBV7-2 to TRBJ1-2, with unresolved D. V was shortened by 1 base and J by 7 bases, with 13 bases between the two germline ends. Germline values: CDR1 SGHTA, CDR2 FQGNSA. The CDR3 is made up of 14 amino acids.

The V gene is TRBV21-1, the J gene TRBJ1-2. TRBV21-1 is shown as a pseudogene. The CDR3 contains 19 residues. The CDR3: CASSNMRPDVPWEYYGYTF. Written as DNA, the CDR3 is TGTGCCAGCAGCAATATGAGGCCAGACGTTCCATGGGAGTACTATGGCTACACCTTC.